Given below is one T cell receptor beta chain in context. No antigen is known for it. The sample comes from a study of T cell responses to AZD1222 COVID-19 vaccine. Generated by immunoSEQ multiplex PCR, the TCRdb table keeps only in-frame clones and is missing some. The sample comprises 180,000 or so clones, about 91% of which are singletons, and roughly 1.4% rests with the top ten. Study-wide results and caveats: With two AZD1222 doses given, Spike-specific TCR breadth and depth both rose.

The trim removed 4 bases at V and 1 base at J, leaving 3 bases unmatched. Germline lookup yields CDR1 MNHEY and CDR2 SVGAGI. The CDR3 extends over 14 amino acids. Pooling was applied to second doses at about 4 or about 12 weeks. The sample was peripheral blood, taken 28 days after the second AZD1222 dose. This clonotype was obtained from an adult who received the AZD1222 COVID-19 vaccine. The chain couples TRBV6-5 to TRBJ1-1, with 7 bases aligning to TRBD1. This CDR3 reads CASSSHRGNTEAFF. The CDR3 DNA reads TGTGCCAGCAGTTCTCACAGGGGGAACACTGAAGCTTTCTTT.